This entry lists 23 T cell receptor beta chains sequenced from one sample in a study of spatial heterogeneity in lung cancer. Time point defined: sample taken at primary tumor resection. Unsorted whole RNA from tumor, nontumor lung or frozen PBMC underwent sequencing. TCRdb ran MiXCR on the 5' RACE reads and lists one entry per CDR3 protein. The sample lists roughly 48,000 distinct CDR3 sequences; approximately 5% were seen once. Sequences were derived from PBMCs, sampled at surgery. The receptors stem from a male donor with early-stage non-small cell lung cancer.

This clonotype occurred many times. This chain links TRBV7-3 with TRBJ2-3, with 7 bases that match TRBD1. Trimming took 6 bases from V and 4 from J; bases not matched to a gene: 7. This CDR3 comprises 14 residues. CDR1 and CDR2 from the germline V gene are SGHTA and FQGTGA. The CDR3 region has the DNA TGTGCCAGCAGTTCAGGGGGTTCGGCAGATACGCAGTATTTT. This gives the protein CASSSGGSADTQYF. Based on the CDR3 plus reference TRBV7-3 and TRBJ2-3, the full variable domain is GAGVSQTPSNKVTEKGKYVELRCDPISGHTALYWYRQSLGQGPEFLIYFQGTGAADDSGLPNDRFFAVRPEGSVSTLKIQRTERGDSAVYLCASSSGGSADTQYFGPGTRLTVL.

This clonotype was counted at least ten times. The chain couples TRBV6-5 to TRBJ2-7, with D uncertain. The CDR3 extends over 13 amino acids. The germline gives CDR1 MNHEY, CDR2 SVGAGI. The V gene lost 2 bases and the J gene lost 0 bases, with 5 bases spanning the gap. CDR3 region: CASSYAFSYEQYF. In DNA form, the CDR3 reads TGTGCCAGCAGTTACGCCTTCTCCTACGAGCAGTACTTC.

The genes are TRBV6-5 and TRBJ2-2; D not resolved. Trimming cost V 3 bases and J 10 bases, with 12 bases left between them. CDR3 length: 13 residues. Germline lookup yields CDR1 MNHEY and CDR2 SVGAGI. Here the CDR3 reads CASSYGRAQELFF. CDR3 sequence (DNA): TGTGCCAGCAGTTATGGAAGGGCTCAGGAGCTGTTTTTT.

The V and J genes are TRBV9 and TRBJ2-7; D is uncertain. The CDR3 has 14 amino acids. Germline lookup yields CDR1 SGDLS and CDR2 YYNGEE. With 0 bases removed from V and 2 bases from J, the gap between germline ends came to 9 bases. The CDR3 here is CASSVEVVTYEQYF. In DNA, the CDR3 is TGTGCCAGCAGCGTAGAAGTGGTTACCTACGAGCAGTACTTC.

This clonotype has ten or more counts. The CDR3 here is CATSRESAGAVYEQYF. DNA of the CDR3: TGTGCCACCAGCAGAGAGTCTGCGGGAGCCGTCTACGAGCAGTACTTC. The chain has TRBV15 and TRBJ2-7; 7 bases map to TRBD2. This CDR3 has 16 residues. Germline V CDR1 and CDR2: LNHNV, YYDKDF (reference sequence). Losses at the gene ends were 0 bases for V and 3 bases for J; bases not matched to a gene: 8.

This clonotype was seen ten or more times. This chain joins TRBV12-3 or TRBV12-4 and TRBJ1-1, with 7 positions matching TRBD1. V lost 5 bases and J lost 2; bases outside the gene matches: 11. The CDR3 loop spans 16 amino acids. CDR3 region: CASSGGTGQHNTEAFF. CDR3 nucleotide sequence: TGTGCCAGCAGTGGAGGAACGGGACAGCACAACACTGAAGCTTTCTTT.

This clonotype came up many times. The chain carries TRBV6-6 and TRBJ2-7, with D possibly being TRBD2 (6 bases). Trimming left V 0 bases short and J 6 bases short, with 15 bases between. CDR1 and CDR2 from the germline V gene are MNHNY and SVGAGI (reference sequence). The CDR3 length is 15 residues. CDR3 amino acids: CASSYSSEGGGEQYF. CDR3 sequence (DNA): TGTGCCAGCAGTTACTCGAGTGAGGGAGGAGGCGAGCAGTACTTC.

In this sample, this clonotype turned up many times. This CDR3 is CSARDPQSSYNEQFF. The CDR3 nucleotides are TGCAGTGCTCGGGACCCACAGAGCTCCTACAATGAGCAGTTCTTC. This chain joins TRBV20-1 and TRBJ2-1, with D perhaps assigned TRBD1 or TRBD2 (5 bases each). Per the germline V gene, CDR1 is DFQATT and CDR2 is SNEGSKA (reference sequence). The CDR3 loop spans 15 amino acids. The V and J ends lost 5 bases and 0 bases respectively, with 14 bases between them.

The sample holds many counts of this clonotype. CDR3 nucleotide sequence: TGCAGCGCAGCAAAAGGGGGGAACACTGAAGCTTTCTTT. As protein: CSAAKGGNTEAFF. The V and J genes are TRBV29-1 and TRBJ1-1; a weak D match, TRBD1 (6 bases). CDR3 length: 13 amino acids. CDR1 and CDR2 from the germline V gene are SQVTM and ANQGSEA. V gave up 7 bases and J gave up 1 base, with 13 bases separating them. The full variable domain, its missing parts supplied by reference TRBV29-1 and TRBJ1-1, is SAVISQKPSRDICQRGTSLTIQCQVDSQVTMMFWYRQQPGQSLTLIATANQGSEATYESGFVIDKFPISRPNLTFSTLTVSNMSPEDSSIYLCSAAKGGNTEAFFGQGTRLTVV.

The J gene is TRBJ2-1, the V gene TRBV5-4; 7 nucleotides match TRBD2. The CDR3 totals 13 residues. Per the germline V gene, CDR1 is SGHNT and CDR2 is YYREEE (reference sequence). With V trimmed by 10 bases and J by 9 bases, 13 bases remained unmatched. CDR3 sequence (DNA): TGTGCCTGGAGGGAGGGCCTCAAGGGTGAGCAGTTCTTC. This encodes CAWREGLKGEQFF.

This clonotype occurred many times. V gene TRBV27 combines with J gene TRBJ1-2, with 11 bases fitting TRBD1. The germline CDR1 and CDR2 sequences are MNHEY and SMNVEV (reference sequence). With V trimmed by 8 bases and J by 9 bases, 5 bases remained unmatched. CDR3 length: 12 amino acids. The CDR3: CASGQGARSYTF. Here the CDR3 DNA reads TGTGCCAGCGGACAGGGGGCGCGAAGCTACACCTTC.

This clonotype occurred many times. The chain has TRBV20-1 and TRBJ2-3, with unresolved D. V lost 6 bases and J lost 6, with 16 bases in between. Per the germline V gene, CDR1 is DFQATT and CDR2 is SNEGSKA (reference sequence). The CDR3 consists of 13 residues. CDR3 DNA: TGCAGTGCCCCGCGTCCTGCCGGGGATACGCAGTATTTT. Its protein product is CSAPRPAGDTQYF.

This clonotype was recorded at least ten times. V gene TRBV12-5 combines with J gene TRBJ2-3; weak D call: TRBD2 (5 bases). Germline loops: CDR1 LGHNT, CDR2 FRNRAP. V lost 5 bases to trimming and J lost 1 base, with 16 bases between them. The CDR3 covers 16 residues. CDR3 bases: TGTGCTAGTGGTATGACCCTAACCGGGGGCACAGATACGCAGTATTTT. Protein sequence: CASGMTLTGGTDTQYF. The full variable domain, rest sourced from reference TRBV12-5 and TRBJ2-3, is DARVTQTPRHKVTEMGQEVTMRCQPILGHNTVFWYRQTMMQGLELLAYFRNRAPLDDSGMPKDRFSAEMPDATLATLKIQPSEPRDSAVYFCASGMTLTGGTDTQYFGPGTRLTVL.

This clonotype was seen at least ten times. The rearrangement uses TRBV20-1 and TRBJ2-5; D possibly corresponds to TRBD2 (5 bases). This CDR3 spans 15 amino acids. From germline, CDR1 is DFQATT and CDR2 SNEGSKA (reference sequence). V was trimmed by 4 bases and J by 1 base, leaving 16 bases between them. The CDR3: CSAMREGGSQETQYF. The CDR3 DNA is TGCAGTGCTATGAGAGAGGGTGGGAGCCAAGAGACCCAGTACTTC.

This clonotype was counted many times. The rearrangement uses TRBV4-3 and TRBJ1-1, with D uncertain. The CDR3 spans 14 residues. V was cut by 7 bases and J by 1 base, with 13 bases left in between. CDR1 is LGHNA, CDR2 YSLEER, per germline. The CDR3 DNA is TGCGCCAGCACCCGGAATAAGGGGAACACTGAAGCTTTCTTT. It translates to CASTRNKGNTEAFF.

With respect to this clonotype: This may stem from a read error, because a much larger clone lies one nucleotide away. The chain combines TRBV7-2 with TRBJ2-1; 7 nucleotides agree with TRBD2. CDR1 and CDR2 from the germline V gene are SGHTA and FQGNSA. V gave up 8 bases and J gave up 8 bases; unmatched junction bases: 15. The CDR3 covers 15 residues. The CDR3: CASGKEYGRSHEQFF. DNA of the CDR3: TGTGCCAGCGGCAAGGAGTACGGGAGGAGCCATGAGCAGTTCTTC. Variable domain in full (rest from reference TRBV7-2 and TRBJ2-1): GAGVSQSPSNKVTEKGKDVELRCDPISGHTALYWYRQSLGQGLEFLIYFQGNSAPDKSGLPSDRFSAERTGGSVSTLTIQRTQQEDSAVYLCASGKEYGRSHEQFFGPGTRLTVL.

This clonotype was seen at least ten times. The CDR3 carries no conserved terminal phenylalanine or tryptophan, so it likely arises from a read error. Because the CDR3's place on the DNA is in doubt, the DNA is left out and the CDR3 is given as listed by TCRdb. V is TRBV7-8 and J is TRBJ2-3; the tabulated D call, TRBD1, remains unverified against the DNA. CDR1 is SGHVS, CDR2 FQNEAQ, per germline. The CDR3 contains 12 residues when both ends are counted. The CDR3 loop reads CASRKPTGTLGV.

This clonotype was seen many times. This chain connects TRBV2 to TRBJ2-3; D remains unclear. From germline, CDR1 is SNHLY and CDR2 FYNNEI. The CDR3 is made up of 12 amino acids. The V gene lost 8 bases and the J gene lost 5 bases, with 11 bases spanning the gap. CDR3: CASGPSGDTQYF. CDR3 nucleotides: TGTGCCAGCGGGCCTTCGGGAGATACGCAGTATTTT. Using reference TRBV2 and TRBJ2-3 for the parts outside the CDR3, the full variable domain is EPEVTQTPSHQVTQMGQEVILRCVPISNHLYFYWYRQILGQKVEFLVSFYNNEISEKSEIFDDQFSVERPDGSNFTLKIRSTKLEDSAMYFCASGPSGDTQYFGPGTRLTVL.

This clonotype was picked up many times. The V and J genes are TRBV7-9 and TRBJ2-7; TRBD2 aligns across 8 bases. CDR1 SEHNR and CDR2 FQNEAQ come from the germline V gene (reference sequence). The CDR3 extends over 14 amino acids. Losses at the gene ends were 6 bases for V and 3 bases for J; bases not matched to a gene: 7. The CDR3 sequence is CASRASGSHYEQYF. CDR3 sequence (DNA): TGTGCCAGCAGAGCAAGCGGGAGTCACTACGAGCAGTACTTC. The full variable domain, in which reference TRBV7-9 and TRBJ2-7 provide the parts outside the CDR3, is DTGVSQNPRHKITKRGQNVTFRCDPISEHNRLYWYRQTLGQGPEFLTYFQNEAQLEKSRLLSDRFSAERPKGSFSTLEIQRTEQGDSAMYLCASRASGSHYEQYFGPGTRLTVT.

This clonotype occurred a few times. The chain links TRBV7-6 to TRBJ2-1, with TRBD1 as a possible D gene (5 bases). Germline CDR1 SGHVS, CDR2 FNYEAQ. This CDR3 has 16 residues. V was clipped by 5 bases and J by 2 bases, with 16 bases between them. In DNA, the CDR3 is TGTGCCAGCAGCCCGAAGATAGTGGGGCCCTACAATGAGCAGTTCTTC. Encoded protein: CASSPKIVGPYNEQFF. The full variable domain, with the rest looked up from reference TRBV7-6 and TRBJ2-1, is GAGVSQSPRYKVTKRGQDVALRCDPISGHVSLYWYRQALGQGPEFLTYFNYEAQQDKSGLPNDRFSAERPEGSISTLTIQRTEQRDSAMYRCASSPKIVGPYNEQFFGPGTRLTVL.

Details on this clonotype: Just one base apart from a much larger clone, this may be a read error. The chain carries TRBV5-4 and TRBJ2-3, with 8 bases lining up with TRBD2. The CDR3 contains 16 residues. Germline CDR1 SGHNT, CDR2 YYREEE (reference sequence). The CDR3 sequence: CVSSSRTTSGTDTQYF. As DNA, the CDR3 is TGTGTCAGCAGCTCCAGAACGACTAGCGGCACAGATACGCAGTATTTT. Drawing the rest from reference TRBV5-4 and TRBJ2-3, the complete variable domain is ETGVTQSPTHLIKTRGQQVTLRCSSQSGHNTVSWYQQALGQGPQFIFQYYREEENGRGNFPPRFSGLQFPNYSSELNVNALELDDSALYLCVSSSRTTSGTDTQYFGPGTRLTVL.

This clonotype was picked up a small number of times. CDR3: CSARQGQGYEQYF. The CDR3 region has the DNA TGCAGTGCTAGACAGGGGCAGGGGTACGAGCAGTACTTC. The chain uses TRBV20-1 and TRBJ2-7, with a possible D match to TRBD1 (6 bases). From germline, CDR1 is DFQATT and CDR2 SNEGSKA (reference sequence). This CDR3 is built from 13 residues. Trimming removed 2 bases at V and 4 bases at J, with 12 bases between.

This clonotype was seen many times. The chain couples TRBV28 to TRBJ2-7, with D possibly matching TRBD1 (6 bases). The germline CDR1 and CDR2 sequences are MDHEN and SYDVKM. There are 15 residues in the CDR3. The V gene lost 6 bases and the J gene lost 6 bases, with 21 bases spanning the gap. CDR3 DNA sequence: TGTGCCAGCAGCGAGTGGGCAGGGGAAAGACCCGAGCAGTACTTC. Its protein is CASSEWAGERPEQYF.